The clone carrying this T cell receptor (beta chain) showed up many times. The data were obtained in a study of metastatic and nonmetastatic thyroid tumors. How the authors handled the data: It was from CDR3 differences across clinicopathological groups that a distant-metastasis classifier for papillary thyroid cancer was built. MiXCR reprocessed the PCR reads for TCRdb. TCRdb assigned the V and J calls; the authors' analysis was not used. In the table there are more than 90,000 clones, more than 9.5% of which are singletons. All patients reached thyroid surgery having received no treatment beforehand. The CDR3 is 13 amino acids. The germline CDR1 and CDR2 sequences are SGHDT and YYEEEE. Trimming took 4 bases from V and 0 from J, leaving 8 bases between them.

Sequencing was performed on blood. The clonotype comes from a female donor with papillary thyroid cancer or a benign thyroid nodule (not recorded which). Some clones in this sample may be carry-over from other donors' samples. This chain joins TRBV5-6 and TRBJ2-7; D is uncertain. In DNA, the CDR3 is TGTGCCAGCAGCCTCGAAAGCTCCTACGAGCAGTACTTC. Its translation: CASSLESSYEQYF.